These T cell receptor beta chains were read from a single sample in a study of blood T cell repertoires in COVID-19. The data were produced by immunoSEQ multiplex PCR, yet TCRdb's version contains in-frame clones alone and is incomplete. The top ten clones hold about an eighth of a sample with roughly 35,000 clones, 85% to 90% of them seen once. Sequencing was performed on peripheral blood. The receptors come from a man between 65 and 85 years old with acute or convalescent COVID-19. Each CDR3 is given with its conserved first and last residue. D genes are given only for firm matches. Not every row has a clone size; where given, it reads once, few, many or a size class.

V,size,D,CDR3
TRBV2,-,TRBD1,CASRDRVRTGELFF
TRBV15,-,-,CATSRDLDSLGEKLFF
TRBV12-3/TRBV12-4,-,-,CASSLASLYGYTF
TRBV7-9,-,TRBD1,CASSRTGQGYEQYF
TRBV3-1/TRBV3-2,-,TRBD2,CASSLRTSGEGTDTQYF
TRBV5-1,-,TRBD1,CASSSKWDSYEQYF
TRBV9,-,-,CASSTSGSEKLFF
TRBV27,-,-,CASSGGNWSPLHF
TRBV5-1,-,TRBD2,CASSLLAGSGETQYF
TRBV6-5,-,TRBD1,CASSYSGRGRETQYF
TRBV4-1,-,TRBD1,CASSQDIVEGAFSGNTIYF
TRBV5-5,-,-,CASSLETVEKLFF
TRBV27,-,TRBD1,CASSFDRGGTEAFF
TRBV28,few,-,CASSATGFYSYNEQFF